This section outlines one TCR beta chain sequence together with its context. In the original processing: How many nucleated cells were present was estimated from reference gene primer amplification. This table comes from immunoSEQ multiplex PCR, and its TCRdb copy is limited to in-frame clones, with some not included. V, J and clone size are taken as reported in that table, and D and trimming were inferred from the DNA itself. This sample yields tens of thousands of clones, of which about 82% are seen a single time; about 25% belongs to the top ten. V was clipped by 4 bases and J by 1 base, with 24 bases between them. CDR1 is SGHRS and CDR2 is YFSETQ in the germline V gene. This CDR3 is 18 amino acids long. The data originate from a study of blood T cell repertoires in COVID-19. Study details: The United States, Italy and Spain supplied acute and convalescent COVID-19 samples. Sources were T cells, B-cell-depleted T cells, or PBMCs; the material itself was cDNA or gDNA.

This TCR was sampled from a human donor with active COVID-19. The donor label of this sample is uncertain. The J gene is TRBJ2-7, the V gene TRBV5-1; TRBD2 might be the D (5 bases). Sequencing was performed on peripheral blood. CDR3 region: CASSREIAGEIGSYEQYF. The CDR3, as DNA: TGCGCCAGCAGCAGAGAAATCGCCGGGGAGATAGGGTCCTACGAGCAGTACTTC.